One and the same sample provided the 25 T cell receptor beta chains below, sequenced in a study of beta chain features in type 1 diabetes. Study-wide results and caveats: Moderate yet significant TCRB CDR3 shortening was seen in Type 1 diabetes patients in all four CD4+ subsets.

Expressed TCRB transcripts were sequenced because the isolated RNA had all been reverse transcribed beforehand. Profiled with immunoSEQ multiplex PCR; TCRdb holds only in-frame clones, not every one. The repertoire holds about 640,000 clones, with roughly an eighth as singletons. No antigen has been assigned to these receptors. The sequenced sample was naive CD4+ T cells from blood. The receptor source for this set is a man aged 25-40 years with type 1 diabetes.

This clone was observed a few times. The V call is TRBV4-3, the J call TRBJ2-1; D gene ambiguous. Trimming took 5 bases from V and 8 from J, leaving 19 bases between them. This CDR3 has 15 amino acids. Looked up from germline, CDR1 is LGHNA and CDR2 is YSLEER. CDR3 DNA sequence: TGCGCCAGCAGCGTCCGGCCTGTTTCTAAGGATGAGCAGTTCTTC. Residues: CASSVRPVSKDEQFF.

This chain links TRBV29-1 with TRBJ1-1, with D maybe TRBD1 (6 bases). This CDR3 spans 12 amino acids. Germline V lookup: CDR1 SQVTM, CDR2 ANQGSEA. The V and J ends lost 3 bases and 11 bases respectively, with 16 bases between them. The CDR3 nucleotides are TGCAGCGTTGAGGAGGGGGGGCAGGGTGCTTTCTTT. It specifies CSVEEGGQGAFF.

V usage is TRBV4-2 and J usage is TRBJ1-1, with a tentative D call TRBD1 (6 bases). Trimming took off 1 base at V and 3 bases at J, with 18 bases between the two ends. Germline V lookup: CDR1 LGHNA, CDR2 YNFKEQ. This CDR3 region has 17 residues. CDR3 bases: TGTGCCAGCAGCCAAGGGGCCGATTACAGGGCGGACACTGAAGCTTTCTTT. Its protein product is CASSQGADYRADTEAFF.

This clone has more than one count but fewer than ten. The chain links TRBV16 to TRBJ2-5; D possibly corresponds to TRBD1 (5 bases). CDR3 size: 15 residues. Germline CDR1 KGHSY, CDR2 FQNENV. The V gene lost 2 bases and the J gene lost 5 bases, with 15 bases spanning the gap. CDR3 sequence reads: CASSQMKGPSETQYF. DNA for the CDR3: TGTGCCAGCAGCCAAATGAAGGGGCCCAGTGAGACCCAGTACTTC.

This rearrangement joins TRBV14 to TRBJ2-7, with a weak D call TRBD1 (5 bases). Trimming removed 1 base from V and 7 bases from J, with 17 bases in between. CDR3 length: 15 residues. The germline V gene encodes CDR1 SGHDN and CDR2 FVKESK. The CDR3 is CASSQGSWAGQEQYF. The CDR3 region has the DNA TGTGCCAGCAGCCAAGGAAGCTGGGCAGGGCAGGAGCAGTACTTC.

The chain recombines TRBV5-6 with TRBJ1-1, with D possibly being TRBD1 (5 bases). Trimming took off 4 bases at V and 7 bases at J, with 17 bases between the two ends. This CDR3 is 14 amino acids long. Germline CDR1 and CDR2: SGHDT and YYEEEE. The chain's CDR3 is CASSLRQGRSEAFF. Here the CDR3 DNA reads TGTGCCAGCAGCCTCCGTCAGGGTCGAAGTGAAGCTTTCTTT.

This chain connects TRBV20-1 to TRBJ2-7; the D is unclear. The CDR3 totals 11 residues. V shed 5 bases and J shed 4 bases, with 9 bases lying between them. Per germline, CDR1 DFQATT and CDR2 SNEGSKA (reference sequence). CDR3 sequence: CSADDKYEQYF. In nucleotides, the CDR3 is TGCAGTGCTGACGACAAGTACGAGCAGTACTTC.

The rearrangement uses TRBV5-6 and TRBJ1-6, with TRBD1 matching over 7 bases. Per the germline V gene, CDR1 is SGHDT and CDR2 is YYEEEE. The CDR3 is 15 amino acids. J was trimmed by 10 bases and V by 3 bases; bases with no gene match: 10. The CDR3 loop is CASSSDRPGRSPLHF. CDR3 coding DNA: TGTGCCAGCAGCTCGGACAGGCCTGGGAGATCACCCCTCCACTTT. The full variable domain, rest sourced from reference TRBV5-6 and TRBJ1-6, is DAGVTQSPTHLIKTRGQQVTLRCSPKSGHDTVSWYQQALGQGPQFIFQYYEEEERQRGNFPDRFSGHQFPNYSSELNVNALLLGDSALYLCASSSDRPGRSPLHFGNGTRLTVT.

This clone was detected only a few times. The gene calls are TRBV2 and TRBJ2-1; weak D call: TRBD2 (5 bases). The V gene lost 7 bases and the J gene lost 6 bases, with 10 bases spanning the gap. Germline CDR1 reads SNHLY; CDR2 reads FYNNEI. The CDR3 covers 12 residues. The CDR3 DNA sequence: TGTGCCAGCATGAGGGAACCCAATGAGCAGTTCTTC. It specifies CASMREPNEQFF. Combining the CDR3 with reference TRBV2 and TRBJ2-1 gives the whole variable domain EPEVTQTPSHQVTQMGQEVILRCVPISNHLYFYWYRQILGQKVEFLVSFYNNEISEKSEIFDDQFSVERPDGSNFTLKIRSTKLEDSAMYFCASMREPNEQFFGPGTRLTVL.

The rearrangement uses TRBV30 and TRBJ2-2; TRBD1 might be the D (5 bases). This CDR3 contains 13 residues. Germline assignment: CDR1 GTSNPN and CDR2 SVGIG (reference sequence). The V and J ends lost 1 base and 7 bases respectively, with 10 bases between them. The CDR3 spells CAWSEQAGGELFF. The CDR3 coding sequence is TGTGCCTGGAGTGAACAGGCTGGCGGGGAGCTGTTTTTT. The entire variable domain, with the rest obtained from reference TRBV30 and TRBJ2-2, is as follows: SQTIHQWPATLVQPVGSPLSLECTVEGTSNPNLYWYRQAAGRGLQLLFYSVGIGQISSEVPQNLSASRPQDRQFILSSKKLLLSDSGFYLCAWSEQAGGELFFGEGSRLTVL.

This clone was detected a few times. This chain joins TRBV27 and TRBJ1-1; D is undetermined. Germline assignment: CDR1 MNHEY and CDR2 SMNVEV (reference sequence). This CDR3 is 14 amino acids long. Trimming removed 3 bases at V and 1 base at J, with 9 bases between. CDR3 loop: CASSFLTGNTEAFF. CDR3 coding DNA: TGTGCCAGCAGTTTCCTTACTGGGAACACTGAAGCTTTCTTT.

This rearrangement joins TRBV10-3 to TRBJ2-2; D not resolved. CDR3 size: 15 residues. The germline V and J ends were trimmed by 0 bases and 1 base, with 6 bases remaining between them. Germline loops: CDR1 ENHRY, CDR2 SYGVKD. As DNA, the CDR3 is TGTGCCATCAGTGAGTCGGGCGTGAACACCGGGGAGCTGTTTTTT. Translation: CAISESGVNTGELFF.

The chain has TRBV18 and TRBJ1-1, with 8 bases identical to TRBD1. Trimming took 3 bases from V and 2 from J; bases not matched to a gene: 8. Germline V gives CDR1 KGHSH, CDR2 LQKENI. The CDR3 length is 16 residues. The CDR3 loop is CASSPIVGQVNTEAFF. The CDR3 DNA reads as TGTGCCAGCTCACCGATCGTGGGACAGGTAAACACTGAAGCTTTCTTT.

This clone turned up a few times. The chain combines TRBV9 with TRBJ2-1; 7 positions agree with TRBD2. There are 19 residues in the CDR3. CDR1 and CDR2 from the germline V gene are SGDLS and YYNGEE. The J segment lost 2 bases and the V segment lost 0 bases, leaving 14 bases of the junction unmatched. The chain's CDR3 is CASSVGTIAGLQTYNEQFF. The CDR3 DNA reads TGTGCCAGCAGCGTAGGGACCATAGCGGGTCTACAAACCTACAATGAGCAGTTCTTC.

The chain recombines TRBV29-1 with TRBJ1-4; D gene uncertain. The CDR3 is 12 amino acids. V was pared by 4 bases and J by 4 bases, with 7 bases between. The germline gives CDR1 SQVTM, CDR2 ANQGSEA. The CDR3 is CSVVTVNEKLFF. Written as DNA, the CDR3 is TGCAGCGTTGTTACAGTTAATGAAAAACTGTTTTTT.

DNA of the CDR3: TGCGCCAGCAGCCAAGTAGACCCCTCGGGCACCTACGAGCAGTACTTC. Its protein product is CASSQVDPSGTYEQYF. V and J are TRBV4-3 and TRBJ2-7, with D unresolved. CDR3 length: 16 residues. Germline loops: CDR1 LGHNA, CDR2 YSLEER. V was cut by 1 base and J by 2 bases, with 15 bases left in between.

This clone was observed a few times. The V gene is TRBV7-2, the J gene TRBJ2-5; 8 bases are a match to TRBD1. V trimming: 3 bases; J trimming: 5 bases; junction bases outside the gene matches: 8. Germline CDR1 and CDR2: SGHTA and FQGNSA. The CDR3 totals 15 residues. The CDR3 DNA sequence: TGTGCCAGCAGCTTGGACAGGGCCTCCGGGGAGACCCAGTACTTC. Its translation: CASSLDRASGETQYF. Complete variable domain (other parts from reference TRBV7-2 and TRBJ2-5): GAGVSQSPSNKVTEKGKDVELRCDPISGHTALYWYRQSLGQGLEFLIYFQGNSAPDKSGLPSDRFSAERTGGSVSTLTIQRTQQEDSAVYLCASSLDRASGETQYFGPGTRLLVL.

The chain joins TRBV6-6 to TRBJ1-2; D unresolved. Germline lookup yields CDR1 MNHNY and CDR2 SVGAGI (reference sequence). The CDR3 covers 11 residues. V was clipped by 2 bases and J by 3 bases, with 1 base between them. The CDR3 DNA follows: TGTGCCAGCAGTTACGACTATGGCTACACCTTC. It translates to CASSYDYGYTF.

In its sample, this clone was seen a few times. This chain links TRBV9 with TRBJ1-6; D is unclear. The CDR3 covers 15 residues. Per germline, CDR1 SGDLS and CDR2 YYNGEE. Between the trimmed V and J ends, which lost 0 bases and 10 bases, there was a span of 14 bases. The CDR3 nucleotides read TGTGCCAGCAGCGTAGGTTCCCCACCCGGCTCACCCCTCCACTTT. This translates into CASSVGSPPGSPLHF.

This clone was counted only a few times. The DNA of the CDR3 is TGTGCCAGCAGTTTATATGAGGCGCAGGGGGCGCGTGGCTACACCTTC. Its protein product is CASSLYEAQGARGYTF. The rearrangement links TRBV28 to TRBJ1-2; 8 bases are shared with TRBD1. The V gene end was trimmed by 1 base and the J gene end by 7 bases; junction bases not matched to a gene: 11. The CDR3 length is 16 residues. The V gene's germline CDR1 is MDHEN and CDR2 SYDVKM.

CDR3 protein: CASSMLGQGLQETQYF. The CDR3 region has the DNA TGTGCCAGTAGTATGTTAGGACAGGGTCTCCAAGAGACCCAGTACTTC. V usage is TRBV19 and J usage is TRBJ2-5, with TRBD1 matching 8 bases. The CDR3 is 16 amino acids. CDR1 LNHDA and CDR2 SQIVND come from the germline V gene (reference sequence). The junction had 7 bases not matched to a gene; V was cut back by 3 bases and J by 1 base.

This clone has a handful of counts. The chain has TRBV7-8 and TRBJ2-2, with 10 nucleotides matching TRBD1. The germline CDR1 and CDR2 sequences are SGHVS and FQNEAQ. The length of the CDR3 is 16 residues. The V and J ends lost 5 bases and 4 bases, in that order; junction bases with no gene match: 7. For the CDR3, the DNA is TGTGCCAGCAGCCCCCCAGGGACAGGGGCCACCGGGGAGCTGTTTTTT. It codes for CASSPPGTGATGELFF. The full variable domain, its missing parts supplied by reference TRBV7-8 and TRBJ2-2, is GAGVSQSPRYKVAKRGQDVALRCDPISGHVSLFWYQQALGQGPEFLTYFQNEAQLDKSGLPSDRFFAERPEGSVSTLKIQRTQQEDSAVYLCASSPPGTGATGELFFGEGSRLTVL.

This sequence joins TRBV4-3 and TRBJ2-6; 7 positions match TRBD1. J gave up 0 bases and V 1 base, and 6 bases lay outside the gene matches. The CDR3 contains 18 residues. CDR1 is LGHNA, CDR2 YSLEER, per germline. CDR3 amino acids: CASSQGRDSSSGANVLTF. DNA for the CDR3: TGCGCCAGCAGCCAAGGCCGGGACAGCAGCTCTGGGGCCAACGTCCTGACTTTC.

This clone was counted only a few times. CDR3 bases: TGTGCCAGCACCTTAGGGGACACCTATAATTCACCCCTCCACTTT. Translated: CASTLGDTYNSPLHF. The V gene is TRBV25-1, the J gene TRBJ1-6, with D possibly matching TRBD1 (6 bases). The length of the CDR3 is 15 residues. V was cut by 7 bases and J by 2 bases, with 12 bases left in between. Germline CDR1 is MGHDK and CDR2 is SYGVNS.

The chain employs TRBV30 and TRBJ2-1; D gene ambiguous. V was trimmed by 5 bases and J by 8 bases, leaving 25 bases between them. From germline, CDR1 is GTSNPN and CDR2 SVGIG (reference sequence). The CDR3 contains 16 residues. The CDR3 sequence is CAWGTPRVREDHEQFF. The CDR3 DNA reads TGTGCCTGGGGCACCCCAAGGGTCCGAGAGGACCATGAGCAGTTCTTC.